One sample yielded the 6 T cell receptor beta chains listed below, sequenced in a study of control samples from healthy donors and cancer patients. TCRdb's copy holds only in-frame clones and misses some; the assay was immunoSEQ multiplex PCR. The sample contains 150,000 to 160,000 clones, over 85% of which appear only once. Sequencing input: blood. The receptors were gathered from a man in his forties or fifties in good health.

This sequence joins TRBV5-1 and TRBJ2-4, with 10 bases lining up with TRBD2. CDR3 size: 14 residues. Germline CDR1 reads SGHRS; CDR2 reads YFSETQ. The V segment lost 8 bases and the J segment 5 bases; nucleotides outside the gene matches: 7. CDR3: CASTPGTSENIQYF. The CDR3 DNA reads as TGCGCCAGTACCCCCGGGACTAGCGAAAACATTCAGTACTTC.

V usage is TRBV18 and J usage is TRBJ1-4, with 8 positions matching TRBD1. Trimming cost V 8 bases and J 5 bases; bases outside gene matches: 7. The CDR3 contains 14 residues. The germline V gene encodes CDR1 KGHSH and CDR2 LQKENI. The CDR3 sequence is CASGGTGGNEKLFF. The CDR3 nucleotides are TGTGCCAGCGGGGGGACAGGCGGCAATGAAAAACTGTTTTTT. Together with reference TRBV18 and TRBJ1-4, the CDR3 gives the full variable domain: NAGVMQNPRHLVRRRGQEARLRCSPMKGHSHVYWYRQLPEEGLKFMVYLQKENIIDESGMPKERFSAEFPKEGPSILRIQQVVRGDSAAYFCASGGTGGNEKLFFGSGTQLSVL.

This clone came up a few times. The chain carries TRBV19 and TRBJ1-5; 7 bases agree with TRBD1. This CDR3 comprises 15 residues. Germline V gene data show CDR1 as LNHDA and CDR2 as SQIVND (reference sequence). Trimming took 5 bases from V and 6 from J; bases not matched to a gene: 10. The DNA for the CDR3 is TGTGCCAGTAGTGTTAACGAGGGGGCGAGTCAGCCCCAGCATTTT. Amino acids: CASSVNEGASQPQHF. Filled out from reference TRBV19 and TRBJ1-5, the complete variable domain reads DGGITQSPKYLFRKEGQNVTLSCEQNLNHDAMYWYRQDPGQGLRLIYYSQIVNDFQKGDIAEGYSVSREKKESFPLTVTSAQKNPTAFYLCASSVNEGASQPQHFGDGTRLSIL.

This chain connects TRBV5-1 to TRBJ2-7, with D perhaps TRBD1 (7 bases). The CDR3 has 13 residues. Germline values: CDR1 SGHRS, CDR2 YFSETQ. The germline V and J ends were trimmed by 5 bases and 11 bases, with 20 bases remaining between them. The CDR3 coding sequence is TGCGCCAGCAGTTTTGAGGGCGGGACAGCCGAGTACTTC. Translation gives CASSFEGGTAEYF.

This clone showed up just once. The CDR3 spells CATSDTSGRANTGELFF. The CDR3 DNA reads as TGTGCCACCAGTGATACTAGCGGGAGAGCGAACACCGGGGAGCTGTTTTTT. The V call is TRBV24-1, the J call TRBJ2-2, with TRBD2 identical over 11 bases. The V and J ends lost 3 bases and 0 bases, in that order; junction bases with no gene match: 2. Germline V gene sequence: CDR1 KGHDR, CDR2 SFDVKD. The CDR3 length is 17 residues.

This chain links TRBV28 with TRBJ2-7; D gene ambiguous. The CDR3 loop spans 14 amino acids. The V end lost 4 bases, the J end lost 2 bases, and 12 bases lay between the germline ends. The germline gives CDR1 MDHEN, CDR2 SYDVKM. The CDR3 reads CASSYTAEPYEQYF. Here the CDR3 DNA reads TGTGCCAGCAGTTATACCGCCGAACCCTACGAGCAGTACTTC.